These T cell receptor beta chains were read from a single sample in a study of blood T cell repertoires in COVID-19. TCRdb keeps only in-frame clones here, not all; method: immunoSEQ multiplex PCR. There are about 240,000 clones in the sample; around 89% occur only once, and 4.1% lies in the top ten. The specimen was PBMCs or T cells enriched from blood (not recorded which). The source of these receptors is a woman in her twenties or thirties who had recovered from COVID-19. The CDR3 runs from the conserved cysteine through the conserved F or W. The D gene is left open where the match is weak. A clone size is listed for some rows: how often the clone was seen (once, few, many), or a class if it is expanded.

>.|.|TRBJ1-5|TRBV2
CASEQGSRQPQHF
TGTGCCAGCGAACAGGGAAGTCGTCAGCCCCAGCATTTT
>.|TRBD1|TRBJ1-5|TRBV19
CASSSTGYNQPQHF
TGTGCCAGTAGCTCGACAGGGTACAATCAGCCCCAGCATTTT
>.|.|TRBJ2-1|TRBV10-3
CAIMGGVAYNEQFF
TGTGCCATCATGGGGGGAGTCGCCTACAATGAGCAGTTCTTC
>.|TRBD1|TRBJ1-2|TRBV28
CASSLGQGNYGYTF
TGTGCCAGCAGCCTGGGACAGGGCAACTATGGCTACACCTTC
>.|TRBD1|TRBJ2-5|TRBV29-1
CSVSTGTGWETQYF
TGCAGCGTCTCTACCGGGACAGGGTGGGAGACCCAGTACTTC
>.|.|TRBJ2-3|TRBV6-4
CASSDGGSTDTQYF
TGTGCCAGCAGTGACGGGGGGAGCACAGATACGCAGTATTTT
>.|TRBD2|TRBJ2-7|TRBV2
CASRRKMGGPTYEQYF
TGTGCCAGCAGGCGAAAAATGGGAGGGCCGACCTACGAGCAGTACTTC
>.|TRBD1|TRBJ1-1|TRBV30
CAWAYRGTGGTEAFF
TGTGCCTGGGCATATAGGGGGACAGGGGGCACTGAAGCTTTCTTT
>.|.|TRBJ2-4|TRBV4-3
CASSQEWLASDIQYF
TGCGCCAGCAGCCAAGAGTGGCTAGCGTCTGACATTCAGTACTTC
>.|TRBD2|TRBJ2-7|TRBV4-3
CASSQGAGVGNEQYF
TGCGCCAGCAGCCAAGGAGCGGGAGTAGGGAACGAGCAGTACTTC
>.|TRBD2|TRBJ2-5|TRBV9
CASSVGNSGHQETQYF
TGTGCCAGCAGCGTAGGAAATAGCGGGCACCAAGAGACCCAGTACTTC
>.|TRBD1|TRBJ2-7|TRBV7-9
CASSQGQGDYEQYF
TGTGCCAGCAGCCAGGGACAGGGGGACTACGAGCAGTACTTC
>.|TRBD1|TRBJ1-1|TRBV7-9
CASSLGQVNTEAFF
TGTGCCAGCAGCCTCGGACAGGTCAACACTGAAGCTTTCTTT
>.|.|TRBJ1-3|TRBV28
CASSSPGTVLGGNTIYF
TGTGCCAGCAGTTCCCCCGGGACTGTCTTAGGAGGAAACACCATATATTTT
>.|TRBD1|TRBJ1-6|TRBV5-4
CASSPRTGNNSPLHF
TGTGCCAGCAGCCCCCGGACAGGAAATAATTCACCCCTCCACTTT
>.|TRBD2|TRBJ2-7|TRBV30
CAWRIRPGQGRTSGNYEQYF
TGTGCCTGGAGGATTAGACCCGGACAGGGGAGGACTAGCGGGAACTACGAGCAGTACTTC
>.|.|TRBJ1-2|TRBV28
CASSLRQVNYGYTF
TGTGCCAGCAGTTTACGACAGGTTAACTATGGCTACACCTTC
>.|.|TRBJ2-7|TRBV18
CASSPGLEPYEQYF
TGTGCCAGCTCACCAGGCCTAGAGCCGTACGAGCAGTACTTC
>.|.|TRBJ1-2|TRBV14
CASSQGRKIGYTF
TGTGCCAGCAGCCAGGGGAGGAAGATTGGCTACACCTTC
>.|TRBD1|TRBJ1-2|TRBV28
CASSYRGAGYGYTF
TGTGCCAGCAGTTACAGGGGTGCCGGCTATGGCTACACCTTC
>.|TRBD2|TRBJ2-7|TRBV30
CAWSDPPLAAYEQYF
TGTGCCTGGAGTGATCCCCCGCTAGCGGCCTACGAGCAGTACTTC
>.|TRBD1|TRBJ1-1|TRBV3-1/TRBV3-2
CASSQESGGQTEAFF
TGTGCCAGCAGCCAAGAATCAGGGGGACAGACTGAAGCTTTCTTT
>few|.|TRBJ2-7|TRBV30
CAWSERTLTYEQYF
TGTGCCTGGAGCGAGCGGACGCTAACCTACGAGCAGTACTTC
>few|TRBD1|TRBJ1-2|TRBV30
CAWSRTGGVNGYTF
TGTGCCTGGAGCCGGACAGGGGGCGTCAATGGCTACACCTTC
>few|.|TRBJ1-6|TRBV3-1/TRBV3-2
CASSRGGGRHNSPLHF
TGTGCCAGCAGCCGGGGAGGGGGGAGACATAATTCACCCCTCCACTTT
>few|.|TRBJ1-1|TRBV28
CASGAGALDTEAFF
TGTGCCAGCGGGGCGGGGGCCTTGGACACTGAAGCTTTCTTT
>.|TRBD1|TRBJ1-2|TRBV19
CASSSQGAANYGYTF
TGTGCCAGTAGTTCACAGGGGGCCGCTAACTATGGCTACACCTTC
>.|TRBD2|TRBJ2-5|TRBV4-1
CASSQDGVSGSETQYF
TGCGCCAGCAGCCAAGATGGGGTTAGCGGGAGTGAGACCCAGTACTTC
>.|.|TRBJ2-1|TRBV10-3
CAISAPRDRNRNEQFF
TGTGCCATCAGCGCTCCCAGGGATCGTAATCGGAATGAGCAGTTCTTC
>.|.|TRBJ2-1|TRBV7-3
CASSLNFPSGEQFF
TGTGCCAGCAGCTTAAATTTCCCGTCGGGTGAGCAGTTCTTC
>.|TRBD1|TRBJ1-4|TRBV19
CASETGVGEKLFF
TGTGCCAGCGAGACAGGGGTAGGTGAAAAACTGTTTTTT
>.|TRBD2|TRBJ2-1|TRBV10-3
CAIMAGLAHYNEQFF
TGTGCCATCATGGCGGGACTAGCTCACTACAATGAGCAGTTCTTC
>.|TRBD1|TRBJ1-1|TRBV18
CASSARTGAGSEAFF
TGTGCCAGCTCAGCTAGGACAGGGGCGGGATCTGAAGCTTTCTTT
>.|.|TRBJ2-5|TRBV28
CASSLPGRGEETQYF
TGTGCCAGCAGTTTACCCGGGAGAGGTGAGGAGACCCAGTACTTC
>once|.|TRBJ1-5|TRBV5-8
CASSLGPTGRWPQHF
TGTGCCAGCAGCTTGGGGCCCACAGGGCGCTGGCCCCAGCATTTT
>.|.|TRBJ1-2|TRBV27
CASSLLGQYGYTF
TGTGCCAGCAGTTTACTAGGACAGTATGGCTACACCTTC
>.|TRBD1|TRBJ1-6|TRBV6-5
CASSYLPGQGNSPLHF
TGTGCCAGCAGTTACCTGCCGGGACAGGGGAATTCACCCCTCCACTTT
>.|TRBD2|TRBJ2-1|TRBV16
CASSLTSGTQFF
TGTGCCAGCAGTCTGACTAGCGGGACTCAGTTCTTC
>.|TRBD2|TRBJ2-1|TRBV10-3
CAISDILAGGGYNEQFF
TGTGCCATCAGTGACATTTTAGCGGGAGGGGGCTACAATGAGCAGTTCTTC
>.|TRBD1|TRBJ1-2|TRBV10-3
CAISESGQGIYGYTF
TGTGCCATCAGTGAGTCGGGACAGGGTATCTATGGCTACACCTTC
>.|TRBD1|TRBJ1-4|TRBV15
CATSRTGAVAHEKLFF
TGTGCCACCAGCCGGACAGGGGCGGTGGCTCATGAAAAACTGTTTTTT
>.|TRBD1|TRBJ1-1|TRBV5-1
CASSLVGTDNTEAFF
TGCGCCAGCAGCTTGGTGGGGACAGATAACACTGAAGCTTTCTTT
>.|TRBD2|TRBJ2-7|TRBV6-5
CASSYGLVTYYEQYF
TGTGCCAGCAGTTACGGACTAGTCACATACTACGAGCAGTACTTC
>.|.|TRBJ1-1|TRBV19
CASSTGPTEAFF
TGTGCCAGTAGTACAGGGCCGACTGAAGCTTTCTTT
>.|TRBD1|TRBJ1-2|TRBV28
CASRGHGGDSYGYTF
TGTGCCAGCCGAGGGCACGGGGGGGACAGCTATGGCTACACCTTC
>.|TRBD1|TRBJ1-2|TRBV10-3
CAIRTPRDRAYGYTF
TGTGCCATCAGAACACCCCGGGACAGGGCCTATGGCTACACCTTC